This T cell receptor beta chain was profiled in a study of T-cell reconstitution after alpha-beta-depleted transplantation in children. Unique molecular identifiers were built into the TCRbeta library. MiXCR, run by TCRdb on the PCR reads, gives a single entry per CDR3 protein. The sample has approximately 120,000 distinct CDR3 sequences; more than 9.5% are singletons. Overall study results and limits: One year post-transplant, T-cell counts and diversity were largely derived from T cells produced anew. Expanded graft clones numbering several hundred reportedly gave rise to alpha-beta T cells about two months after transplant.

This clonotype occurred a few times. Its cognate antigen is unknown. The germline V gene has CDR1 SGHTA and CDR2 FQGNSA. This CDR3 comprises 13 residues. V was pared by 4 bases and J by 12 bases, with 16 bases between. The chain recombines TRBV7-2 with TRBJ2-1; TRBD1 might be the D (5 bases). This clonotype was obtained from a girl under three years old who had a stem cell transplant for combined immunodeficiency, so the T cells may come from the graft donor. The input for sequencing was PBMCs, mostly from graft donor cells, taken 180 days after TCRalphabeta/CD19-depleted stem cell transplant. CDR3 nucleotide sequence: TGTGCCAGCAGCTCGACCCCGGACATCTGGCAGTTCTTC. This encodes CASSSTPDIWQFF.